This record looks at one T cell receptor beta chain sequence and its context. This sample was included in a study of Ad26.COV2.S vaccination and SARS-CoV-2 variants. V was trimmed by 2 bases and J by 3 bases, leaving 24 bases between them. Germline V gene sequence: CDR1 SGDLS, CDR2 YYNGEE. The CDR3 has 18 amino acids. The sample's treatment: around 19 received Ad26.COV2.S at low or high dose, single or two shots; several received placebo; per-sample allocation not given. All samples were drawn on day 63, counting from the first vaccine or placebo injection. Some clones are missing from TCRdb's copy, which holds only in-frame ones; the method was immunoSEQ multiplex PCR. The sample yields fewer than 500,000 clones, 75% to 95% seen once.

The chain is built from TRBV9 and TRBJ2-7, with a weak D call TRBD1 (7 bases). This sequence was found in a person between 18 and 65 years old who received the Ad26.COV2.S COVID-19 vaccine or a placebo. Material: peripheral blood, obtained in a trial of Ad26.COV2.S vaccine versus placebo. In nucleotides, the CDR3 is TGTGCCAGCAGCGTCGGAGGACAGGAGGGTGGGGATGACTACGAGCAGTACTTC. Encoded protein: CASSVGGQEGGDDYEQYF.